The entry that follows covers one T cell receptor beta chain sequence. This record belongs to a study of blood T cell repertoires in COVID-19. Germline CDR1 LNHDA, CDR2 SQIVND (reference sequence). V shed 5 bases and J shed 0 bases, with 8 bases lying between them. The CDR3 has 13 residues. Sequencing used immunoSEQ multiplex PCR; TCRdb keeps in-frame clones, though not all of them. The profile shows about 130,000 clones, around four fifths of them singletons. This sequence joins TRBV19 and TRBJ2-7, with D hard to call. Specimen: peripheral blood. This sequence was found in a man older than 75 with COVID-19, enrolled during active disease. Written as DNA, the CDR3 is TGTGCCAGTAGTCGGAGCGACTCCTACGAGCAGTACTTC. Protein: CASSRSDSYEQYF. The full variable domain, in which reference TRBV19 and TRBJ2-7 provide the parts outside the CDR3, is DGGITQSPKYLFRKEGQNVTLSCEQNLNHDAMYWYRQDPGQGLRLIYYSQIVNDFQKGDIAEGYSVSREKKESFPLTVTSAQKNPTAFYLCASSRSDSYEQYFGPGTRLTVT.